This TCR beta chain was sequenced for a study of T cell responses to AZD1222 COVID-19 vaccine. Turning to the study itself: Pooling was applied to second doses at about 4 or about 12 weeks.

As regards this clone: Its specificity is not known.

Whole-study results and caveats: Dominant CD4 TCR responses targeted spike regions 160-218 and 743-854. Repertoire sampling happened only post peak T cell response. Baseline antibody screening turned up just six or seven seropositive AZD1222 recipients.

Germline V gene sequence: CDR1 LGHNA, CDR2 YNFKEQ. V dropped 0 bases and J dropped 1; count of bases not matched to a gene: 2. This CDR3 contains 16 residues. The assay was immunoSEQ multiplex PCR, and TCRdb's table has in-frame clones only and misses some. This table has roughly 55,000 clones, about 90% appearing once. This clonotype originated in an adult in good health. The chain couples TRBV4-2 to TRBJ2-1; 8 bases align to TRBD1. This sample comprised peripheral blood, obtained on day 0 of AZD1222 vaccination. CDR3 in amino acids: CASSQEDRASYNEQFF. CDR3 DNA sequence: TGTGCCAGCAGCCAAGAGGACAGGGCGTCCTACAATGAGCAGTTCTTC.